Following are 20 T cell receptor beta chains from one sample sequenced in a study of molecular identifiers for immune sequencing clone quantification. TCRdb used MiXCR to reprocess the PCR reads, holding one entry per CDR3 protein. Of about 510,000 distinct CDR3 sequences listed, 20% to 25% were seen once; the top ten hold around 0.84%. The sample was naive CD8+ T cells from blood, with Jurkat cell RNA spiked in. Subset meaning: FACS-sorted CD8+CD4-CCR7+CD45RA+ naive T cells. The source of these receptors is a human donor in good health. Some libraries in this study had Jurkat cell RNA spiked in.

The chain carries TRBV4-3 and TRBJ2-2; no definite D call. Trimming pared 1 base from V and 5 bases from J, leaving 11 bases between. Germline V gene sequence: CDR1 LGHNA, CDR2 YSLEER. The CDR3 spans 15 residues. The CDR3 loop reads CASSQGPGKTGELFF. The CDR3 DNA is TGCGCCAGCAGCCAAGGACCTGGAAAGACCGGGGAGCTGTTTTTT.

The chain carries TRBV4-3 and TRBJ2-7; D is ambiguous. Deletions cut 0 bases from V and 0 bases from J, with 9 bases between. Looked up from germline, CDR1 is LGHNA and CDR2 is YSLEER. The CDR3 extends over 15 amino acids. The CDR3, as DNA: TGCGCCAGCAGCCAAGACACAGCAAGCTCCTACGAGCAGTACTTC. Amino acid sequence: CASSQDTASSYEQYF.

The rearrangement joins TRBV7-9 to TRBJ2-1; 12 bases line up with TRBD2. This CDR3 has 16 residues. Trimming removed 5 bases from V and 6 bases from J; junction bases left unmatched: 8. The germline V gene has CDR1 SEHNR and CDR2 FQNEAQ (reference sequence). As DNA, the CDR3 is TGTGCCAGCAGCGATCGACTAGCGGGAGAGCTCAATGAGCAGTTCTTC. Encoded protein: CASSDRLAGELNEQFF.

Only a few counts were recorded for this clonotype. The chain employs TRBV4-2 and TRBJ2-1, with D tentatively TRBD2 (6 bases). Germline CDR1 LGHNA, CDR2 YNFKEQ. CDR3 length equals 16 residues. V gave up 3 bases and J gave up 4 bases, with 16 bases separating them. CDR3 DNA sequence: TGTGCCAGCAGCCAGGCAGCGGGCCCAGGGTACAATGAGCAGTTCTTC. Amino acids: CASSQAAGPGYNEQFF.

Many counts were recorded for this clonotype. This chain uses TRBV5-6 with TRBJ1-1; D is possibly TRBD1 (5 bases). Germline V gives CDR1 SGHDT, CDR2 YYEEEE. This CDR3 contains 16 residues. Deletions cut 0 bases from V and 2 bases from J, with 14 bases between. The CDR3 bases are TGTGCCAGCAGCTTGGTACGGCAGGGCTCAAACACTGAAGCTTTCTTT. It yields the protein CASSLVRQGSNTEAFF.

The chain links TRBV6-2 or TRBV6-3 to TRBJ2-3; 10 positions match TRBD2. Germline V gene lookup returns CDR1 MNHEY and CDR2 SVGEGT. This CDR3 spans 18 amino acids. The V gene end was trimmed by 0 bases and the J gene end by 1 base; junction bases not matched to a gene: 7. CDR3 amino acids: CASSYSVLAGVRTDTQYF. In DNA form, the CDR3 reads TGTGCCAGCAGTTACTCGGTCCTAGCGGGAGTACGCACAGATACGCAGTATTTT.

J is TRBJ1-5 and V is TRBV3-2; the tabulated D call, TRBD1, remains unverified against the DNA. TRBV3-2 is deemed a pseudogene. CDR3 length: 14 amino acids. The CDR3 DNA follows: TGTGCCAGCAGCCGGGGCAGGGGAAGTCAGCCCCAGCATTTT. It is translated as CASSRGRGSQPQHF.

There are a few counts of this clonotype. The chain recombines TRBV24-1 with TRBJ2-1; D unclear. The ends were cut back, 0 bases at V and 7 bases at J, with 9 bases in the middle. CDR1 KGHDR and CDR2 SFDVKD come from the germline V gene. This CDR3 contains 14 residues. In DNA form, the CDR3 reads TGTGCCACCAGTGATTTGGGCGCCACAAATGAGCAGTTCTTC. As protein: CATSDLGATNEQFF.

The V and J genes are TRBV10-2 and TRBJ2-1, with 9 bases lining up with TRBD2. The V and J ends lost 4 bases and 0 bases, in that order; junction bases with no gene match: 4. In germline, CDR1 is WSHSY, CDR2 SAAADI. This CDR3 spans 16 amino acids. The CDR3: CASSVGRGGSYNEQFF. CDR3 sequence (DNA): TGCGCCAGCAGTGTGGGGCGGGGGGGCTCCTACAATGAGCAGTTCTTC.

In its sample, this clonotype was seen a few times. The chain uses TRBV20-1 and TRBJ2-3; 8 nucleotides line up with TRBD2. The V and J ends lost 5 bases and 2 bases, in that order; junction bases with no gene match: 9. The CDR3 is made up of 15 amino acids. From germline, CDR1 is DFQATT and CDR2 SNEGSKA (reference sequence). As DNA, the CDR3 is TGCAGTGCTCCTGGGCTAGCGGGTATCACAGATACGCAGTATTTT. Translated, it gives CSAPGLAGITDTQYF.

This clonotype was counted between two and nine times. The J gene is TRBJ2-2, the V gene TRBV11-2; 12 nucleotides align to TRBD2. Germline CDR1 and CDR2: SGHAT and FQNNGV. The CDR3 length is 18 residues. The J segment lost 2 bases and the V segment lost 5 bases, leaving 9 bases of the junction unmatched. CDR3 bases: TGTGCCAGCAGCCCCCTGACTAGCGGGGGCCACAACACCGGGGAGCTGTTTTTT. Amino acids: CASSPLTSGGHNTGELFF.

This clonotype has only a few counts. The V call is TRBV2, the J call TRBJ1-5; D remains unclear. The CDR3 extends over 15 amino acids. The germline V and J ends were trimmed by 4 bases and 2 bases, with 12 bases remaining between them. Germline V gives CDR1 SNHLY, CDR2 FYNNEI. CDR3 sequence reads: CASSGRDSGNQPQHF. In nucleotides, the CDR3 is TGTGCCAGCAGTGGAAGGGATAGCGGCAATCAGCCCCAGCATTTT.

This clonotype has a handful of counts. The V call is TRBV11-2, the J call TRBJ2-1; 14 nucleotides match TRBD2. Germline V CDR1 and CDR2: SGHAT, FQNNGV. The CDR3 length is 18 residues. After removal of 2 bases from V and 5 bases from J, the junction contained 8 bases not matched to a gene. The CDR3 DNA reads as TGTGCCAGCAGCTTAACCGGGACTAGCGGGGGTTACCACAATGAGCAGTTCTTC. As protein: CASSLTGTSGGYHNEQFF.

This clonotype was counted only a few times. V usage is TRBV29-1 and J usage is TRBJ2-1; tentative D call: TRBD2 (5 bases). The germline CDR1 and CDR2 sequences are SQVTM and ANQGSEA. This CDR3 comprises 16 residues. Deletions cut 2 bases from V and 0 bases from J, with 14 bases between. CDR3: CSVESGLGSSYNEQFF. DNA for the CDR3: TGCAGCGTTGAATCCGGGCTGGGGAGCTCCTACAATGAGCAGTTCTTC.

A note on this clonotype: The germline gene is not matched at one end of the junction; a read error may be the cause. The chain has TRBV5-1 and TRBJ1-1; 8 nucleotides agree with TRBD1. The CDR3 spans 13 residues. CDR1 is SGHRS, CDR2 YFSETQ, per germline. CDR3 amino acids: CASSRTGGTEVFF. In DNA, the CDR3 is TGCGCCAGCAGCCGAACAGGGGGAACTGAAGTTTTCTTT. Variable domain in full (rest from reference TRBV5-1 and TRBJ1-1): KAGVTQTPRYLIKTRGQQVTLSCSPISGHRSVSWYQQTPGQGLQFLFEYFSETQRNKGNFPGRFSGRQFSNSRSEMNVSTLELGDSALYLCASSRTGGTEVFFGQGTRLTVV.

The chain is built from TRBV9 and TRBJ2-3; 10 bases are a match to TRBD2. Germline assignment: CDR1 SGDLS and CDR2 YYNGEE. There are 21 residues in the CDR3. The J segment lost 0 bases and the V segment lost 3 bases, leaving 19 bases of the junction unmatched. For the CDR3, the DNA is TGTGCCAGCAGCGCCACTTCTAGCGGGGGTTTGACGAGGTATAGCACAGATACGCAGTATTTT. Amino acid sequence: CASSATSSGGLTRYSTDTQYF. The variable domain in full, completed from reference TRBV9 and TRBJ2-3, reads DSGVTQTPKHLITATGQRVTLRCSPRSGDLSVYWYQQSLDQGLQFLIQYYNGEERAKGNILERFSAQQFPDLHSELNLSSLELGDSALYFCASSATSSGGLTRYSTDTQYFGPGTRLTVL.

Regarding this clonotype: Just one base apart from a much larger clone, this may be a read error. V gene TRBV11-2 combines with J gene TRBJ1-5, with D unresolved. Germline values: CDR1 SGHAT, CDR2 FQNNGV. This CDR3 region has 16 residues. The CDR3 nucleotides read TGTGCCAGCAGCTTAGGAAGAGCATATAGCAATCAGCCCCGGCATTTT. It encodes CASSLGRAYSNQPRHF. Full variable domain (outside the CDR3, taken from reference TRBV11-2 and TRBJ1-5): EAGVAQSPRYKIIEKRQSVAFWCNPISGHATLYWYQQILGQGPKLLIQFQNNGVVDDSQLPKDRFSAERLKGVDSTLKIQPAKLEDSAVYLCASSLGRAYSNQPRHFGDGTRLSIL.

This clonotype was counted many times. This rearrangement joins TRBV3-1 to TRBJ1-5, with D possibly matching TRBD1 (5 bases). The CDR3 extends over 19 amino acids. Germline V gene data show CDR1 as LGHDT and CDR2 as YNNKEL (reference sequence). Trimming pared 1 base from V and 2 bases from J, leaving 21 bases between. The CDR3 protein is CASSQGHAGTLPGNQPQHF. CDR3 nucleotide sequence: TGTGCCAGCAGCCAAGGACATGCCGGGACCCTACCAGGCAATCAGCCCCAGCATTTT.

The rearrangement joins TRBV20-1 to TRBJ2-7; TRBD1 matches 7 bases. There are 15 residues in the CDR3. Trimming cost V 6 bases and J 2 bases; bases outside gene matches: 13. The germline V gene has CDR1 DFQATT and CDR2 SNEGSKA (reference sequence). The CDR3 loop reads CSAPPRDRPTYEQYF. CDR3 DNA: TGCAGTGCCCCGCCCCGGGACAGACCAACCTACGAGCAGTACTTC.

This clonotype was counted between two and nine times. CDR3: CATSILQAANVLTF. Written as DNA, the CDR3 is TGTGCCACCAGCATTTTACAGGCGGCCAACGTCCTGACTTTC. The V call is TRBV15, the J call TRBJ2-6, with D tentatively TRBD1 (5 bases). Trimming cost V 4 bases and J 6 bases, with 10 bases left between them. CDR1 is LNHNV and CDR2 is YYDKDF in the germline V gene (reference sequence). CDR3 length equals 14 residues. Together with reference TRBV15 and TRBJ2-6, the CDR3 gives the full variable domain: DAMVIQNPRYQVTQFGKPVTLSCSQTLNHNVMYWYQQKSSQAPKLLFHYYDKDFNNEADTPDNFQSRRPNTSFCFLDIRSPGLGDTAMYLCATSILQAANVLTFGAGSRLTVL.